Reported below is one TCR beta chain. Its antigen is not identified. Primers included in the PCR were 60 Vbeta and 13 Jbeta primers. Sequenced by immunoSEQ multiplex PCR; TCRdb stores in-frame clones only, minus some. The table lists 85,000 to 120,000 clones, roughly 80% of them singletons. The ends were cut back, 8 bases at V and 6 bases at J, with 17 bases in the middle. CDR1 is LNHDA, CDR2 SQIVND, per germline (reference sequence). This CDR3 has 13 amino acids. The source of the sample is a study of cytomegalovirus exposure and HLA in healthy donors. Study findings and constraints: Rarity marked most TCR sequences, yet some public TCRs occurred in many donors. Sequencing probably produced one cluster of sequence variants that were highly shared. CMV antigen specificity of three CMV-associated chains was confirmed in vitro.

Sequencing used PBMCs. V and J are TRBV19 and TRBJ2-7; possibly TRBD2 for D (6 bases). The TCR comes from a man aged 35-49 years in good health and CMV-seronegative. The CDR3 sequence: CASAGTGVGEQYF. DNA of the CDR3: TGTGCCAGTGCCGGGACTGGGGTCGGCGAGCAGTACTTC.